This T cell receptor beta chain was sequenced during a study of Ad26.COV2.S vaccination and SARS-CoV-2 variants. Findings and caveats of the study: Spike-specific TCR breadth in vaccine recipients exceeded that seen in placebo recipients. Once vaccination had occurred, spike-specific CD8+ and CD4+ T cell responses reportedly showed substantial breadth. Whether participants received vaccine or placebo, their non-spike TCR breadth was similar. Total T cell responses may have been underestimated by the TCR breadth and depth analyses.

Described treatment: roughly 20 received Ad26.COV2.S at low or high dose, single or two shots; five or six received placebo; per-sample allocation not given. All samples were drawn on day 63, counting from the first vaccine or placebo injection. With respect to this clone: As yet, its antigen is unknown.

Data came from immunoSEQ multiplex PCR; TCRdb stores just in-frame clones and leaves some out. Among roughly 380,000 clones listed, 85% were seen once. This specimen was peripheral blood, taken in a trial of Ad26.COV2.S vaccine versus placebo. The sequence was collected from a person aged 18-65 years who received the Ad26.COV2.S COVID-19 vaccine or a placebo.

CDR3 protein: CASSNRGQEQYF. In nucleotides, the CDR3 is TGTGCCAGTTCCAACAGGGGTCAGGAGCAGTACTTC. The chain couples TRBV19 to TRBJ2-7; 7 bases agree with TRBD1. Per germline, CDR1 LNHDA and CDR2 SQIVND (reference sequence). The ends lost 8 bases at V and 7 bases at J; junction bases unmatched: 8. CDR3 length equals 12 residues.